The 6 T cell receptor beta chains below were found in one sample sequenced in a study of T cells after yellow fever vaccination. MiXCR was run by TCRdb on the 5' RACE reads, yielding one entry per CDR3 protein. The top ten hold roughly a sixth of the sample, which has 400,000 to 650,000 distinct CDR3 sequences, just over 20% seen once. The sample in question was PBMCs, obtained approximately 20 days after the first yellow fever vaccination. The receptor source for this set is a man between 18 and 29 years old who received the YFV17D yellow fever vaccine.

The sample holds a few counts of this clonotype. V and J are TRBV4-3 and TRBJ2-5; possible D gene TRBD2, 6 bases. Germline V gives CDR1 LGHNA, CDR2 YSLEER. The CDR3 length is 15 residues. V lost 4 bases to trimming and J lost 3 bases, with 15 bases between them. The CDR3 bases are TGCGCCAGCAGCCCGCTGGCGGGGTCTGAAGAGACCCAGTACTTC. Its protein is CASSPLAGSEETQYF.

This chain joins TRBV12-3 or TRBV12-4 and TRBJ2-7; possible D gene TRBD2, 5 bases. The CDR3 spans 15 residues. Trimming removed 4 bases at V and 7 bases at J, with 20 bases between. The CDR3 DNA follows: TGTGCCAGCAGTTATGGGCAGGCGGACTCTAGGGAGCAGTACGTC. It translates to CASSYGQADSREQYV.

This clonotype was counted between two and nine times. This chain uses TRBV10-3 with TRBJ1-3, with D uncertain. The CDR3 sequence is 13 residues long. V was clipped by 2 bases and J by 0 bases, with 2 bases between them. CDR1 ENHRY and CDR2 SYGVKD come from the germline V gene. The CDR3 is CAISEISGNTIYF. The CDR3 bases are TGTGCCATCAGTGAGATCTCTGGAAACACCATATATTTT.

This clonotype was seen a handful of times. V and J are TRBV18 and TRBJ1-5, with a weak D call TRBD1 (5 bases). The CDR3 totals 15 residues. Germline V gives CDR1 KGHSH, CDR2 LQKENI. Trimming removed 3 bases from V and 7 bases from J, with 16 bases in between. The CDR3 DNA is TGTGCCAGCTCACCGTCGGGAGGGGCTGAACAGCCCCAGCATTTT. Translation: CASSPSGGAEQPQHF.

This chain joins TRBV6-4 and TRBJ2-1; D is unclear. Germline values: CDR1 MRHNA, CDR2 SNTAGT. The CDR3 runs to 13 residues. The V end was cut by 2 bases, the J end by 5 bases, with 7 bases between. In DNA, the CDR3 is TGTGCCAGCAGTGACACTTTACACAATGAGCAGTTCTTC. This translates into CASSDTLHNEQFF.

This clonotype was recorded at least ten times. The genes are TRBV15 and TRBJ2-2, with D possibly being TRBD2 (5 bases). The germline V gene encodes CDR1 LNHNV and CDR2 YYDKDF (reference sequence). This CDR3 is 13 amino acids long. V lost 8 bases and J 7 bases, leaving 14 bases between the germline ends. The CDR3, as DNA: TGTGCCACCGGAGGACGGACGGGCGGGGAGCTGTTTTTT. This encodes CATGGRTGGELFF.